This record concerns one T cell receptor beta chain sequence. Its antigen is still unknown. These data originate in a study of cytomegalovirus exposure and HLA in healthy donors. Study-wide background: The roughly 120 validation repertoires matched the roughly 700 first-cohort repertoires in platform, a later analysis reported.

General observations from the study: In the 120 validation repertoires, more than 85% of cluster scores exceeded 0, per a later analysis.

Assay used: immunoSEQ multiplex PCR; TCRdb lists only in-frame clones, some missing. Among 95,000 to 120,000 clones listed, approximately 95% were seen once. The V gene's germline CDR1 is SQVTM and CDR2 ANQGSEA. This CDR3 is built from 17 residues. J lost 4 bases, V lost 2 bases, and 13 bases had no gene match. The sequence derives from a woman between 18 and 29 years old in good health and CMV-seronegative. Sequenced sample: PBMCs. V gene TRBV29-1 combines with J gene TRBJ2-2; 7 nucleotides line up with TRBD1. CDR3 sequence (DNA): TGCAGCGTTGAATTATTTGAAGGGACAGCCGTCACCGGGGAGCTGTTTTTT. Translating it yields CSVELFEGTAVTGELFF.